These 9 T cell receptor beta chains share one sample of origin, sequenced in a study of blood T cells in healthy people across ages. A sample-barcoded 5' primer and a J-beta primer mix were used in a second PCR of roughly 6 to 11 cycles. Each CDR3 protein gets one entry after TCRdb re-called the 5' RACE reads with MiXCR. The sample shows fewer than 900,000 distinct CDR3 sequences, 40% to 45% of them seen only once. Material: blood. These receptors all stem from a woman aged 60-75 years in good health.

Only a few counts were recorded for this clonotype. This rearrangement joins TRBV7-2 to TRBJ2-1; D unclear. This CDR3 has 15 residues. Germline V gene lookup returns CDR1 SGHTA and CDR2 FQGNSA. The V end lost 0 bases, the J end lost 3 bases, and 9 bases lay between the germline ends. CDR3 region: CASSLARILYNEQFF. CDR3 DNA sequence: TGTGCCAGCAGCTTAGCACGAATTCTCTACAATGAGCAGTTCTTC.

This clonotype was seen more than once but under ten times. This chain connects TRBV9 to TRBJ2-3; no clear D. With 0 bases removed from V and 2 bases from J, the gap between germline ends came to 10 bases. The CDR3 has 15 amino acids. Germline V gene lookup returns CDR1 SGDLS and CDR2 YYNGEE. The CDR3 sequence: CASSVVVGPTDTQYF. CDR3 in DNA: TGTGCCAGCAGCGTAGTGGTGGGTCCCACAGATACGCAGTATTTT.

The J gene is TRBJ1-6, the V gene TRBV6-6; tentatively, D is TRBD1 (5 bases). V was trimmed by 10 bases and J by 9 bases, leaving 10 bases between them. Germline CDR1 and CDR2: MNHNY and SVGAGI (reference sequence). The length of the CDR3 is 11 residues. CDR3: CAIGAGSPLHF. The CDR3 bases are TGTGCCATCGGGGCTGGTTCACCCCTCCACTTT.

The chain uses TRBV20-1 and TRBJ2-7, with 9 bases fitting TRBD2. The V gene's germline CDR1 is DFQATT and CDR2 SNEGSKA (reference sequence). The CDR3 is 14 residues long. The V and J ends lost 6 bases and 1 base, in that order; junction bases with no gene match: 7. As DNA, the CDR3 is TGCAGTGCCATTAGCGGGAGTGGGTCCTACGAGCAGTACTTC. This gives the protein CSAISGSGSYEQYF.

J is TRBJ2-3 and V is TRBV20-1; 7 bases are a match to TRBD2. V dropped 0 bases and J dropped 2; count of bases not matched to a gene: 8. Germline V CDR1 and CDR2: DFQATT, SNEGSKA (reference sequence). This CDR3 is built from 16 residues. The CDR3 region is CSARDPGEGNTDTQYF. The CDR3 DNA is TGCAGTGCTAGAGATCCCGGGGAGGGAAACACAGATACGCAGTATTTT.

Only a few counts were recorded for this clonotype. The CDR3 is CASSLGQVTTYEQYF. In DNA form, the CDR3 reads TGTGCCAGCAGCTTAGGTCAGGTGACTACCTACGAGCAGTACTTC. The chain uses TRBV7-2 and TRBJ2-7, with D tentatively TRBD2 (5 bases). CDR1 is SGHTA and CDR2 is FQGNSA in the germline V gene. The CDR3 sequence is 15 residues long. Trimming removed 1 base at V and 2 bases at J, with 12 bases between.

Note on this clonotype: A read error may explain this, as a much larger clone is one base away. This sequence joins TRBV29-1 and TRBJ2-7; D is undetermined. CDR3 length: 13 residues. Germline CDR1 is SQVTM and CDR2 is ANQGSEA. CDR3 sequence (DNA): TGCAACGGTGCCGAATCCATCCCCTACGAGCAGTACTTC. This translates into CNGAESIPYEQYF.

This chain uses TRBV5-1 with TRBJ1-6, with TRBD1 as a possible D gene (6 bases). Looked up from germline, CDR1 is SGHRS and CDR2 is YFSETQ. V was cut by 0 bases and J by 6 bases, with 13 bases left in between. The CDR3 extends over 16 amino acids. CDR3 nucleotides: TGCGCCAGCAGCTTGGAAGGACAGCTGCTTAATTCACCCCTCCACTTT. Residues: CASSLEGQLLNSPLHF. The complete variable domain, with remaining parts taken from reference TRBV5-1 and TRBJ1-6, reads KAGVTQTPRYLIKTRGQQVTLSCSPISGHRSVSWYQQTPGQGLQFLFEYFSETQRNKGNFPGRFSGRQFSNSRSEMNVSTLELGDSALYLCASSLEGQLLNSPLHFGNGTRLTVT.

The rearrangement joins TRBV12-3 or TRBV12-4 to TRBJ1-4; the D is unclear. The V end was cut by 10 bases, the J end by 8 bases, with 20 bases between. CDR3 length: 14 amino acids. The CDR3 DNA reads TGTGCCACCCATAAGAGGGCTACGGTGGAAAAACTGTTTTTT. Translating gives CATHKRATVEKLFF.